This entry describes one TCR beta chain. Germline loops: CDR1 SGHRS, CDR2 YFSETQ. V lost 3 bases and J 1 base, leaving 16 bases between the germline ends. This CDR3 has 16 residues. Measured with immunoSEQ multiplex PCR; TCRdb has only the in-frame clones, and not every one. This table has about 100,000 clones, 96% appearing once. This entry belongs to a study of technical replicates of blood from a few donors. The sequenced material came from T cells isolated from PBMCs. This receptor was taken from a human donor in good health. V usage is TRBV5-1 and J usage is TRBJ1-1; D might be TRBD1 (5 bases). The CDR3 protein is CASSYKGLSGNTEAFF. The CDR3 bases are TGCGCCAGCAGCTACAAGGGGTTATCTGGGAACACTGAAGCTTTCTTT.